This TCR beta chain comes out of a study of radiotherapy plus CTLA-4 blockade in lung cancer. Study details: Disease control reached approximately 30%, with objective responses in approximately 17%. Overall study findings and caveats: TCR clones of tumor origin grew in blood after radiotherapy plus ipilimumab. Early blood T cell clone dynamics reportedly forecast response best, with interferon-beta.

Turning to this clone: Its antigen is not identified.

In chemo-refractory metastatic non-small-cell lung cancer, patients got ipilimumab CTLA-4 blockade together with focal radiation. The V and J ends lost 5 bases and 0 bases respectively, with 11 bases between them. Looked up from germline, CDR1 is MDHEN and CDR2 is SYDVKM. The CDR3 contains 15 residues. Here immunoSEQ multiplex PCR was the method, and the copy in TCRdb shows in-frame clones only, minus some. The table has 80,000 to 100,000 clones, more than 75% seen once; the top ten hold about 3.5%. The receptor's source is a human donor with non-small cell lung cancer who had a partial response to radiotherapy plus ipilimumab. This rearrangement joins TRBV28 to TRBJ2-1, with TRBD1 as a possible D gene (5 bases). Material: peripheral blood, obtained from a patient treated with radiotherapy plus ipilimumab. The CDR3 DNA is TGTGCCAGCAGTAGCAGGGCCAGCTCCTACAATGAGCAGTTCTTC. This translates into CASSSRASSYNEQFF.